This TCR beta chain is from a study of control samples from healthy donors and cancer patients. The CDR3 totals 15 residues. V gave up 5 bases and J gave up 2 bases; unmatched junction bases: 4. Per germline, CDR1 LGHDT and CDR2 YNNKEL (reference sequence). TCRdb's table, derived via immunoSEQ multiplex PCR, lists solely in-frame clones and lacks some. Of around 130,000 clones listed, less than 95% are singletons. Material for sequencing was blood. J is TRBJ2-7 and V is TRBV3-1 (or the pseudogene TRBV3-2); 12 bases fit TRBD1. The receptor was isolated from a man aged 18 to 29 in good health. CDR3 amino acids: CASSFRDRGPYEQYF. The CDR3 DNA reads TGTGCCAGCAGCTTCCGGGACAGGGGGCCCTACGAGCAGTACTTC.